The 3 T cell receptor beta chains in this list originate from one sample, sequenced in a study of tumor-infiltrating lymphocytes in primary liver carcinoma. Total RNA amounting to 500 ng was the source from which TCR beta cDNA was made with a constant-region primer. Researchers made the TCR beta libraries by running three nested multiplex PCR rounds with slightly modified ARM-PCR. PCR rounds one and two used TRBV1-TRBV30 forward primers with a C-beta reverse primer for around 9 cycles each. TCRdb itself ran the multiplex PCR reads through MiXCR, one entry per CDR3 protein. Among 65,000 to 80,000 distinct CDR3 sequences listed, about 72% were seen once. From around 20-30 mg of unsorted bulk tissue, DNA and RNA were co-extracted together. The source material was liver tumor tissue from sampling region 4. Sample subset: tumor region T4, right-lateral pole. The receptor source for this set is a man aged 35 to 55 with primary liver carcinoma and hepatitis B virus infection.

Worth noting for this clonotype: A much larger clone is a single base away; this may be a read error. The DNA of the CDR3 is TGTGCCAGCAGATTAGATGTGGCCTATGGCTACACCTTC. Its translation: CASRLDVAYGYTF. The chain links TRBV7-9 to TRBJ1-2, with D unclear. CDR1 is SEHNR and CDR2 is FQNEAQ in the germline V gene (reference sequence). The CDR3 totals 13 residues.

This clonotype was picked up many times. The rearrangement uses TRBV30 and TRBJ1-4; D uncertain. The CDR3 totals 15 residues. The V gene's germline CDR1 is GTSNPN and CDR2 SVGIG (reference sequence). V was trimmed by 0 bases and J by 0 bases, leaving 8 bases between them. The CDR3 region has the DNA TGTGCCTGGAGTGTCCTGGATTCAACTAATGAAAAACTGTTTTTT. This codes for CAWSVLDSTNEKLFF.

V and J are TRBV2 and TRBJ2-3; D ambiguous. Germline CDR1 SNHLY, CDR2 FYNNEI. There are 14 residues in the CDR3. The CDR3 spells CTCKAPASTDTQYF. CDR3 in DNA: TGTACCTGCAAGGCCCCGGCAAGCACAGATACGCAGTATTTT. The variable domain in full, with the rest retrieved from reference TRBV2 and TRBJ2-3, is EPEVTQTPSHQVTQMGQEVILRCVPISNHLYFYWYRQILGQKVEFLVSFYNNEISEKSEIFDDQFSVERPDGSNFTLKIRSTKLEDSAMYFCTCKAPASTDTQYFGPGTRLTVL.